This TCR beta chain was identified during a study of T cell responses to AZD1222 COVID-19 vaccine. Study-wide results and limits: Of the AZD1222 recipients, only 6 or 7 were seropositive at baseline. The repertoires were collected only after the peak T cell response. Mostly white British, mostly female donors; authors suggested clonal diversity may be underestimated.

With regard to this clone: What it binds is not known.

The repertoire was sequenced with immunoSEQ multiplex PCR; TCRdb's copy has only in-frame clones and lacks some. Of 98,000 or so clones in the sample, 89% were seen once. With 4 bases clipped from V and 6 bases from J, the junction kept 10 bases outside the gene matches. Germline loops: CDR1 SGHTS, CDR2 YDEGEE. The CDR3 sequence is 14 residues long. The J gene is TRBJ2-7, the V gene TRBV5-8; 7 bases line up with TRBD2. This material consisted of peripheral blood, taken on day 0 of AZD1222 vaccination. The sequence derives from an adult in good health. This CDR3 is CASSHRLALGEQYF. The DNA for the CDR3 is TGTGCCAGCAGCCATCGACTAGCTTTGGGCGAGCAGTACTTC.